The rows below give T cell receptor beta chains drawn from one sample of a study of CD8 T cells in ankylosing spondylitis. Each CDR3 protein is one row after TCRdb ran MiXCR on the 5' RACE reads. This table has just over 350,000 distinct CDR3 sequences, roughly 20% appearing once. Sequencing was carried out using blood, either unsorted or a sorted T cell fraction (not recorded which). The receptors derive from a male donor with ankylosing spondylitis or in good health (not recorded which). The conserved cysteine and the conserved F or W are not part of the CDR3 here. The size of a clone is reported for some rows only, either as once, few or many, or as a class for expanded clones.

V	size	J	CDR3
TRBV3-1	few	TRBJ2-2	ASSHPSGNTGELF
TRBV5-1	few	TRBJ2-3	ASSLAGAGGTGTDTQY
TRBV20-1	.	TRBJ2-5	SARALGQGVGTQY
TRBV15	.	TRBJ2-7	ATSFPPGGLYEQY
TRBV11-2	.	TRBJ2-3	ASSSGTTSTDTQY
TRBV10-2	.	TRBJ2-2	ASSEAGEYTGELF
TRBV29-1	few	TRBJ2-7	SVGGTRTLSYEQY
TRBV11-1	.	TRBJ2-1	ASSLGGPTVLNEQF
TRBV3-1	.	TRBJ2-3	ASSRGQGYVTDTQY
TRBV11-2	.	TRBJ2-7	ASSLVTEQY
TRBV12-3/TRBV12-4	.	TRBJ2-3	ASSPRTGANTDTQY
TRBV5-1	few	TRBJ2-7	ASSTGQGAYEQY
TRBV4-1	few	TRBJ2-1	ASSQDLAAYNEQF
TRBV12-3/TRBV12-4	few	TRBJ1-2	ASSLGGGDGYT
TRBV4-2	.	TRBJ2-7	ASSLTPGDNYEQY
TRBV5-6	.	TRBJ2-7	ASSADSTYEQY
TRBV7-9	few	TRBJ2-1	ASSFLGWKNEQF
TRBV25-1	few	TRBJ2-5	ASSDRAGNSEVGETQY
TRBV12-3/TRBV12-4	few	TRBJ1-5	ASSAGLYQPQH
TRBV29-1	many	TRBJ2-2	SVRVGTGELF
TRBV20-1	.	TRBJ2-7	SARDSGGTYEQY
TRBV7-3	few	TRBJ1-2	ASSLPMGGAPPFYGYT
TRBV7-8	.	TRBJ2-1	ASSPSGGATRSYNEQF
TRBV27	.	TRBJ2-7	ASSLEGLPYEQY
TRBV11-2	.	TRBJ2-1	ASSLVGGGGYNEQF
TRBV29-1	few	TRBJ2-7	SVIAGDYEQY
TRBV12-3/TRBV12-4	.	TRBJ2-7	ASSPDREGPRPWYEQY
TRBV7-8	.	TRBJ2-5	ASSRPTGTSQETQY
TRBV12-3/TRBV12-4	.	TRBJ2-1	ASALGSGRRVSYNEQF
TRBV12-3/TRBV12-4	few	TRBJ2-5	ASSLAGGGLYQETQY
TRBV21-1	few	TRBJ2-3	ASSKDYRGDSTDTQY
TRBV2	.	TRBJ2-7	ASQEGTTYEQY
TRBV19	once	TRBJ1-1	ASSPHRDLNTEAF
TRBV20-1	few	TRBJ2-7	SARDRQGLYYEQY
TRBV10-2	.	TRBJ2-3	ATSLAGGLDPDTQY
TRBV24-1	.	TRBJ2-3	ATGPGLGSTDTQY
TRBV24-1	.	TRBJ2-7	ATSDSVNPYEQY
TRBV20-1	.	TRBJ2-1	SASPGAASIYNEQF
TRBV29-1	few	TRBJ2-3	SVDRGGTQY
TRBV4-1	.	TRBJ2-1	ASSPGQGTHNEQF
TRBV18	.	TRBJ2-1	ASSPLTGLDEQF
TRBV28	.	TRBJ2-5	ASSLPDRGPQETQY
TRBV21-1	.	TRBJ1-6	ATPQRFENSPLH
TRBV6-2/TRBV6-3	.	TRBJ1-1	ASSYVARGESAF
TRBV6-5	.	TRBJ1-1	ASSFLRQGRTEAF
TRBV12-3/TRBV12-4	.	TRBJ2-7	ASSWGVEQY
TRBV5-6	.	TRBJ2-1	ASSLAWTGDNEQF
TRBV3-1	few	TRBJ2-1	ASSQPSNEQF
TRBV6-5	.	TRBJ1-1	ASSYSFKNTEAF
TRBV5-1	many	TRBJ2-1	ASIGGNEQF
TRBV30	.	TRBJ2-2	AWSVLGGTAGELF
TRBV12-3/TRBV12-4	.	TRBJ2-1	ANSLAQGPSNEQF
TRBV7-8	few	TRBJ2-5	ASSSGWGETQY
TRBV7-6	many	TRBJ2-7	ASSGTGAYEQY
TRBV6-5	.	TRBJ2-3	ASSYIAGFVADTQY